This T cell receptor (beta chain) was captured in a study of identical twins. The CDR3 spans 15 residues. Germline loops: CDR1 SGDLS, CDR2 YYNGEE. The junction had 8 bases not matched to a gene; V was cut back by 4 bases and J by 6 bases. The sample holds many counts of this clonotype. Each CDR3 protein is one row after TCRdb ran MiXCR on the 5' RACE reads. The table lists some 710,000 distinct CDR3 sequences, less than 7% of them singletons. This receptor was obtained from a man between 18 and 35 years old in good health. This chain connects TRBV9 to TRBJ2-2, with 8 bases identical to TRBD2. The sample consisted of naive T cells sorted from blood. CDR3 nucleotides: TGTGCCAGCAGCATTGGGACTAGGAGTGCCGGGGAGCTGTTTTTT. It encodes CASSIGTRSAGELFF.